This TCR beta chain is from a study of blood T cell repertoires in COVID-19. The protocol was immunoSEQ multiplex PCR, while the TCRdb copy is restricted to in-frame clones and leaves out a portion. Found here are about 140,000 clones, more than 85% of them singletons; the top ten hold under 7%. CDR1 is SGHNT and CDR2 is YYREEE in the germline V gene (reference sequence). With V trimmed by 3 bases and J by 8 bases, 13 bases remained unmatched. The CDR3 is made up of 16 amino acids. This clonotype was sampled from a human donor in a cohort sampled during active COVID-19. What was sequenced was peripheral blood. The genes are TRBV5-4 and TRBJ1-1; TRBD1 agrees at 10 bases. The CDR3 nucleotides are TGTGCCAGCAGCTCCCACCCGGGACAGGGGAAGGGCGAAGCTTTCTTT. Translating it yields CASSSHPGQGKGEAFF.